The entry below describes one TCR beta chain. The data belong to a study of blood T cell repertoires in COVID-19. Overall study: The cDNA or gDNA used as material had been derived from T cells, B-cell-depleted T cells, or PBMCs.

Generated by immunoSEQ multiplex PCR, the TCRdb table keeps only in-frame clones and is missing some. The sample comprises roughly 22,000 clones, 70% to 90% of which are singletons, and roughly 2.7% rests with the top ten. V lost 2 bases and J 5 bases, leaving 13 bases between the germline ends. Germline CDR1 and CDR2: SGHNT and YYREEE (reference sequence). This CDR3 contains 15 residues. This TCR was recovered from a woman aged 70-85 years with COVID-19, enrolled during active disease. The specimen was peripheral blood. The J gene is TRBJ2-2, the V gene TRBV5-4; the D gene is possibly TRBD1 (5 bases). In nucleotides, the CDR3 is TGTGCCAGCAGCTTTAGGGGTGCCCCGACCGGGGAGCTGTTTTTT. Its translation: CASSFRGAPTGELFF.